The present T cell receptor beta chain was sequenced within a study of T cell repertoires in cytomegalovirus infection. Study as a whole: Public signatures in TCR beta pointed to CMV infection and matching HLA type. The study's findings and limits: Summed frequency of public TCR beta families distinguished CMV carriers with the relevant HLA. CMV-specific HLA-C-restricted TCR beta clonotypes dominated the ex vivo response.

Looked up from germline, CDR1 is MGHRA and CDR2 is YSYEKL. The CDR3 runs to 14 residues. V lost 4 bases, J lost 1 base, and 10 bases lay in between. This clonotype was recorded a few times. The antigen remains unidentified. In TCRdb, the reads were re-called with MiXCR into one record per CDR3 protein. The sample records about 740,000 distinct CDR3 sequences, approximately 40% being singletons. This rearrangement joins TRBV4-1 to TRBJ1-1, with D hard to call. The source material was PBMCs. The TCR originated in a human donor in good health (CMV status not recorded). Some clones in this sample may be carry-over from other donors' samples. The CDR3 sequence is CASSPSMGNTEAFF. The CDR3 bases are TGCGCCAGCAGCCCTTCTATGGGGAACACTGAAGCTTTCTTT.